The entry below gives a single T cell receptor (beta chain) sequence along with its context. This specimen belongs to a study of CD8+ T cells in alopecia areata. Investigators isolated RNA and reverse transcribed it into cDNA to act as the sequencing template. The assay was immunoSEQ multiplex PCR, and TCRdb's table has in-frame clones only and misses some. The sample lists roughly 190,000 clones, 55% to 70% occurring once. Treatment specified: oral pan-JAK inhibitor, 5-10 mg twice daily. Sample: CD4+ T cells sorted from blood, taken at week 4, from a patient treated with tofacitinib. The clonotype was recovered from a human donor with alopecia areata.

CDR3 protein: CASSRGQGVNYGYTF. The CDR3 DNA reads TGCGCCAGCAGCCGCGGACAGGGGGTGAACTATGGCTACACCTTC. V is TRBV4-3 and J is TRBJ1-2; 10 nucleotides align to TRBD1. Germline loops: CDR1 LGHNA, CDR2 YSLEER. V shed 4 bases, J shed 2 bases, and the junction held 4 bases outside the gene matches. The CDR3 covers 15 residues.